This T cell receptor beta chain derives from a study of human T cells and chemical hapten exposure. TCRdb called the RACE reads again in MiXCR, with one record for every CDR3 protein. The table lists some 53,000 distinct CDR3 sequences, approximately 10% of them singletons, with approximately 2% in the top ten. Germline V gene data show CDR1 as SGHTA and CDR2 as FQGTGA. The CDR3 runs to 15 residues. Trimming removed 0 bases at V and 5 bases at J, with 13 bases between. The time point here: patch test 1, 2 weeks after DPC sensitization. As to treatment: therapeutic diphenylcyclopropenone sensitization with weekly scalp DPC. Unfractionated whole blood served as the source for total RNA extraction. This clonotype came up a few times.

The sample was whole blood, taken in connection with sensitization to the hapten diphenylcyclopropenone (DPC). The chain carries TRBV7-3 and TRBJ1-1; D uncertain. This clonotype was sampled from a woman aged 40 to 50 with alopecia areata. Some clones in this sample may be carry-over from other donors' samples. The CDR3 DNA sequence: TGTGCCAGCAGCTTAACGTACATCGCTCGGACTGAAGCTTTCTTT. Protein: CASSLTYIARTEAFF.